This T cell receptor beta chain was recorded in a study of identifying expanded T cells in peripheral blood. Study-wide results and caveats: Over around two and four weeks, about 15 and 19 clones changed, versus around 1.2 between replicates. Variance in clone template counts between approximately two-week samples significantly increased with total template count across all healthy donors.

The protocol was immunoSEQ multiplex PCR, while the TCRdb copy is restricted to in-frame clones and leaves out a portion. The table includes more than 50,000 clones, around four fifths detected once. Comment on this clone: Antigen unknown.

No infections or other immune events were documented during collection. The CDR3 is 16 residues long. V lost 4 bases, J lost 0 bases, and 13 bases lay in between. CDR1 is SGDLS and CDR2 is YYNGEE in the germline V gene. The TCR sequence derives from a person between 18 and 75 years old in good health. The chain links TRBV9 to TRBJ2-2, with D perhaps TRBD2 (5 bases). The sequencing sample was made of blood. CDR3 in DNA: TGTGCCAGCAGCCAAACATCCGGGGCGAACACCGGGGAGCTGTTTTTT. As protein: CASSQTSGANTGELFF.